One and the same sample provided the 20 T cell receptor beta chains below, sequenced in a study of STAT5B mutations in CD4+ large granular lymphocyte leukemia. The protocol was immunoSEQ multiplex PCR, while the TCRdb copy is restricted to in-frame clones and leaves out a portion. Of under 35,000 clones in the sample, 65% to 85% were seen once. The sample comprised CD4+ T cells from blood buffy coats. Receptors originate from a human donor in good health.

The V gene is TRBV5-1, the J gene TRBJ1-4, with TRBD1 identical over 7 bases. The CDR3 has 16 amino acids. After removal of 0 bases from V and 6 bases from J, the junction contained 8 bases not matched to a gene. Germline V gene data show CDR1 as SGHRS and CDR2 as YFSETQ. The CDR3 loop reads CASSLAGRGRDEKLFF. In DNA form, the CDR3 reads TGCGCCAGCAGCTTGGCCGGGAGGGGGCGTGATGAAAAACTGTTTTTT.

CDR3 nucleotides: TGTGCCAGCAGCGGACCGGGACTAGCGACAACCTACGAGCAGTACTTC. Amino acid sequence: CASSGPGLATTYEQYF. The chain links TRBV5-6 to TRBJ2-7, with 10 nucleotides matching TRBD2. CDR3 length equals 16 residues. Trimming removed 4 bases from V and 2 bases from J; junction bases left unmatched: 9. Germline V lookup: CDR1 SGHDT, CDR2 YYEEEE.

This clone has a handful of counts. The chain links TRBV15 to TRBJ2-7; D is undetermined. The ends were cut back, 0 bases at V and 2 bases at J, with 8 bases in the middle. CDR3 size: 14 residues. In germline, CDR1 is LNHNV, CDR2 YYDKDF (reference sequence). In DNA form, the CDR3 reads TGTGCCACCAGCAGAGACAGCTTTACCTACGAGCAGTACTTC. Translation gives CATSRDSFTYEQYF.

V usage is TRBV6-1 and J usage is TRBJ2-7; D assignment may be TRBD1 or TRBD2 (6 bases each). This CDR3 is built from 15 residues. Germline loops: CDR1 MNHNS, CDR2 SASEGT. V was shortened by 1 base and J by 0 bases, with 10 bases between the two germline ends. CDR3 sequence: CASSEGRGSSYEQYF. In DNA form, the CDR3 reads TGTGCCAGCAGTGAAGGGAGGGGGAGCTCCTACGAGCAGTACTTC.

J is TRBJ2-1 and V is TRBV9, with D perhaps being TRBD1 or TRBD2 (6 bases each). The CDR3 is made up of 15 amino acids. Germline V gene lookup returns CDR1 SGDLS and CDR2 YYNGEE. Trimming left V 7 bases short and J 9 bases short, with 23 bases between. In DNA, the CDR3 is TGTGCCAGCTCCCATCCATTAGGGGGGCCTAGTGAGCAGTTCTTC. This codes for CASSHPLGGPSEQFF.

This chain links TRBV5-6 with TRBJ1-5, with D perhaps matching TRBD1 (6 bases). The CDR3 spans 15 residues. V was clipped by 0 bases and J by 4 bases, with 11 bases between them. Germline V gene sequence: CDR1 SGHDT, CDR2 YYEEEE. CDR3 DNA: TGTGCCAGCAGCTTGGCCCAGAGGGGGAATCAGCCCCAGCATTTT. Its protein product is CASSLAQRGNQPQHF. The full variable domain, its missing parts supplied by reference TRBV5-6 and TRBJ1-5, is DAGVTQSPTHLIKTRGQQVTLRCSPKSGHDTVSWYQQALGQGPQFIFQYYEEEERQRGNFPDRFSGHQFPNYSSELNVNALLLGDSALYLCASSLAQRGNQPQHFGDGTRLSIL.

This chain links TRBV7-9 with TRBJ1-2, with D possibly TRBD1 on 5 matching bases. Germline V gene sequence: CDR1 SEHNR, CDR2 FQNEAQ (reference sequence). Trimming shortened V by 7 bases and J by 4 bases, and 13 bases separated the two germline ends. The CDR3 has 13 amino acids. The CDR3 DNA follows: TGTGCCAGCACCCTGGGGGGACGCTATGGCTACACCTTC. It encodes CASTLGGRYGYTF.

This rearrangement joins TRBV5-4 to TRBJ2-1; TRBD1 or TRBD2 may be the D gene (5 bases each). V was clipped by 1 base and J by 7 bases, with 9 bases between them. Germline loops: CDR1 SGHNT, CDR2 YYREEE (reference sequence). The CDR3 consists of 13 residues. CDR3 DNA: TGTGCCAGCAGCTTGTTTGGGGGAAATGAGCAGTTCTTC. This sequence encodes CASSLFGGNEQFF.

The rearrangement uses TRBV6-6 and TRBJ2-4, with D tentatively TRBD1 (6 bases). Trimming shortened V by 1 base and J by 4 bases, and 8 bases separated the two germline ends. Germline V gives CDR1 MNHNY, CDR2 SVGAGI (reference sequence). This CDR3 is built from 14 residues. The CDR3 region is CASSYLDSKNIQYF. In DNA form, the CDR3 reads TGTGCCAGCAGTTACTTGGACAGTAAAAACATTCAGTACTTC.

V gene TRBV4-2 combines with J gene TRBJ1-2, with D unclear. The germline V gene encodes CDR1 LGHNA and CDR2 YNFKEQ. Trimming removed 2 bases at V and 2 bases at J, with 6 bases between. The CDR3 runs to 13 residues. CDR3 residues: CASSQSGNYGYTF. CDR3 nucleotides: TGTGCCAGCAGCCAAAGTGGAAACTATGGCTACACCTTC.

The chain has TRBV19 and TRBJ1-5; the D is unclear. V was pared by 0 bases and J by 3 bases, with 9 bases between. The CDR3 runs to 15 residues. Germline V gene lookup returns CDR1 LNHDA and CDR2 SQIVND (reference sequence). This CDR3 reads CASSIDFHSNQPQHF. The CDR3 coding sequence is TGTGCCAGTAGTATAGATTTCCACTCCAATCAGCCCCAGCATTTT.

The table lists this clone with a count of one. The chain employs TRBV2 and TRBJ2-2; 15 bases are shared with TRBD2. This CDR3 comprises 18 residues. Germline CDR1 reads SNHLY; CDR2 reads FYNNEI. V shed 6 bases, J shed 5 bases, and the junction held 10 bases outside the gene matches. Here the CDR3 DNA reads TGTGCCAGCAGGGTTGGACTAGCGGGAGGGCCGGGGACCGGGGAGCTGTTTTTT. Encoded protein: CASRVGLAGGPGTGELFF.

The chain uses TRBV5-1 and TRBJ1-1, with D perhaps matching TRBD1 (5 bases). V gave up 0 bases and J gave up 0 bases, with 6 bases separating them. The CDR3 consists of 14 residues. CDR1 and CDR2 (germline): SGHRS, YFSETQ. CDR3 protein: CASSLGQMNTEAFF. The CDR3 coding sequence is TGCGCCAGCAGCTTGGGACAGATGAACACTGAAGCTTTCTTT.

This clone was counted only a few times. The rearrangement joins TRBV10-3 to TRBJ2-7; either TRBD1 or TRBD2 may fit D (5 bases each). V shed 5 bases and J shed 3 bases, with 11 bases lying between them. The germline gives CDR1 ENHRY, CDR2 SYGVKD. This CDR3 is built from 13 residues. CDR3 sequence (DNA): TGTGCCATCAGTCATCGGGACGGCTACGAGCAGTACTTC. Encoded protein: CAISHRDGYEQYF.

The genes are TRBV5-1 and TRBJ2-2, with D tentatively TRBD1 (6 bases). Germline V gene sequence: CDR1 SGHRS, CDR2 YFSETQ. V gave up 3 bases and J gave up 1 base, with 13 bases separating them. The CDR3 runs to 16 residues. CDR3 protein: CASSSTGTLNTGELFF. For the CDR3, the DNA is TGCGCCAGCAGCTCTACCGGGACATTGAACACCGGGGAGCTGTTTTTT.

A few counts support this clone. This chain links TRBV7-9 with TRBJ1-1, with 7 bases that match TRBD1. Per the germline V gene, CDR1 is SEHNR and CDR2 is FQNEAQ (reference sequence). With 3 bases clipped from V and 5 bases from J, the junction kept 3 bases outside the gene matches. This CDR3 has 13 residues. The CDR3 sequence: CASSLRQGTEAFF. The CDR3 DNA reads TGTGCCAGCAGCTTGCGACAGGGAACTGAAGCTTTCTTT.

This clone was seen once. This chain uses TRBV10-3 with TRBJ1-2; no clear D gene. CDR3 size: 13 residues. Trimming took 3 bases from V and 4 from J, leaving 9 bases between them. Germline V CDR1 and CDR2: ENHRY, SYGVKD. CDR3 nucleotide sequence: TGTGCCATCAGTGACCTTTCATCCTATGGCTACACCTTC. As protein: CAISDLSSYGYTF.

This chain joins TRBV6-1 and TRBJ1-1, with D possibly matching TRBD1 (6 bases). This CDR3 is 14 amino acids long. Germline lookup yields CDR1 MNHNS and CDR2 SASEGT. V was cut by 4 bases and J by 5 bases, with 14 bases left in between. CDR3 region: CASSGTLGATEAFF. The CDR3 DNA reads as TGTGCCAGCAGTGGTACTCTGGGGGCGACTGAAGCTTTCTTT.

This sequence joins TRBV30 and TRBJ1-6; D gene unclear. CDR3 size: 16 residues. V was shortened by 3 bases and J by 5 bases, with 17 bases between the two germline ends. Germline V lookup: CDR1 GTSNPN, CDR2 SVGIG (reference sequence). The CDR3 nucleotides read TGTGCCTGGAGGGACTGGTTTGGGCAGGATAATTCACCCCTCCACTTT. This gives the protein CAWRDWFGQDNSPLHF.

The CDR3 loop is CATSSGGVRTGELFF. For the CDR3, the DNA is TGTGCCACCAGCAGCGGGGGGGTAAGGACCGGGGAGCTGTTTTTT. The V and J genes are TRBV15 and TRBJ2-2; TRBD2 matches 8 bases. Trimming at V came to 3 bases and at J to 5 bases, leaving 5 bases not matched to a gene. The CDR3 totals 15 residues. Germline V gene sequence: CDR1 LNHNV, CDR2 YYDKDF (reference sequence).